This TCR beta chain emerged from a study of blood T cell repertoires in COVID-19. TCRdb's table, derived via immunoSEQ multiplex PCR, lists solely in-frame clones and lacks some. Of about 330,000 clones listed, roughly 87% were seen once; the top ten hold 0.9% to 1.2%. The CDR3 spans 13 residues. V lost 5 bases and J 3 bases, leaving 9 bases between the germline ends. Germline V CDR1 and CDR2: KGHSH, LQKENI. The rearrangement uses TRBV18 and TRBJ2-3, with D perhaps TRBD2 (6 bases). Material for sequencing was PBMCs or T cells enriched from blood (not recorded which). The receptor's source is a woman aged 30 to 39 who had recovered from COVID-19. CDR3 in amino acids: CASSVTSTDTQYF. The DNA of the CDR3 is TGTGCCAGCTCAGTGACTAGTACAGATACGCAGTATTTT. The variable domain in full, completed from reference TRBV18 and TRBJ2-3, reads NAGVMQNPRHLVRRRGQEARLRCSPMKGHSHVYWYRQLPEEGLKFMVYLQKENIIDESGMPKERFSAEFPKEGPSILRIQQVVRGDSAAYFCASSVTSTDTQYFGPGTRLTVL.